Below, one T cell receptor beta chain is given with its context. The antigen is undetermined. This record belongs to a study of cytomegalovirus exposure and HLA in healthy donors. Notes on the study in general: TCR beta chains numbering approximately 150 were designated cytomegalovirus-associated. Later on, an analysis tied 15,000 to 20,000 TCR beta sequences to HLA alleles at 0.05 false discovery rate.

After removal of 4 bases from V and 3 bases from J, the junction contained 13 bases not matched to a gene. The CDR3 consists of 17 residues. Germline loops: CDR1 SGHDT, CDR2 YYEEEE. 60 Vbeta and 13 Jbeta primers were used in PCR. Sequencing used immunoSEQ multiplex PCR; TCRdb keeps in-frame clones, though not all of them. This repertoire includes about 67,000 clones. This clonotype was sampled from a woman younger than 45 in good health and CMV-seronegative. V and J are TRBV5-6 and TRBJ2-3; 8 nucleotides align to TRBD2. The sample consisted of PBMCs. The CDR3 here is CASSTDGSAGGTDTQYF. For the CDR3, the DNA is TGTGCCAGCAGCACGGACGGGTCGGCGGGGGGAACAGATACGCAGTATTTT.